These 23 T cell receptor beta chains came from one sample sequenced in a study of shared clonotypes between healthy human individuals. Assay used: immunoSEQ multiplex PCR; TCRdb lists only in-frame clones, some missing. Among a few hundred thousand clones listed, around 87% were seen once. Sequencing input: memory CD8+ T cells sorted from blood. Subset given: CD45RO+ cells pooled with CCR7-negative TemRA cells. These receptor sequences come from a man between 18 and 35 years old in good health.

V and J are TRBV29-1 and TRBJ2-7; 7 positions agree with TRBD1. Germline-derived CDR1 and CDR2 are SQVTM and ANQGSEA. The trim removed 0 bases at V and 2 bases at J, leaving 4 bases unmatched. The CDR3 spans 14 residues. CDR3 nucleotides: TGCAGCGTTGAAGAGACAGACAGGGCCTACGAGCAGTACTTC. Translated, it gives CSVEETDRAYEQYF.

The V gene is TRBV2, the J gene TRBJ2-7; 9 bases line up with TRBD2. The germline V gene encodes CDR1 SNHLY and CDR2 FYNNEI. CDR3 length equals 16 residues. V shed 4 bases, J shed 4 bases, and the junction held 11 bases outside the gene matches. CDR3 region: CASSGNKLAGLYEQYF. In DNA, the CDR3 is TGTGCCAGCAGTGGGAATAAGCTAGCGGGGTTGTACGAGCAGTACTTC.

This rearrangement joins TRBV7-8 to TRBJ2-7; TRBD2 agrees at 8 bases. CDR1 SGHVS and CDR2 FQNEAQ come from the germline V gene. V trimming: 4 bases; J trimming: 0 bases; junction bases outside the gene matches: 8. The CDR3 is made up of 16 amino acids. CDR3 amino acids: CASSYLSGSGSYEQYF. DNA of the CDR3: TGTGCCAGCAGCTACCTAAGCGGGAGCGGCTCCTACGAGCAGTACTTC.

The rearrangement links TRBV6-6 to TRBJ1-2, with TRBD1 as a possible D gene (6 bases). The CDR3 length is 15 residues. Germline CDR1 is MNHNY and CDR2 is SVGAGI (reference sequence). V lost 0 bases, J lost 4 bases, and 12 bases lay in between. The CDR3 reads CASSYSLGDIYGYTF. DNA for the CDR3: TGTGCCAGCAGTTACTCCTTAGGGGACATCTATGGCTACACCTTC.

The chain recombines TRBV2 with TRBJ2-7; D perhaps matches TRBD1 (6 bases). This CDR3 spans 15 amino acids. Germline V lookup: CDR1 SNHLY, CDR2 FYNNEI. Trimming removed 6 bases from V and 5 bases from J, with 20 bases in between. The CDR3 is CASRINRDGQNEQYF. The CDR3 DNA reads as TGTGCCAGCAGAATAAACAGGGACGGCCAAAACGAGCAGTACTTC. Full variable domain (missing parts from reference TRBV2 and TRBJ2-7): EPEVTQTPSHQVTQMGQEVILRCVPISNHLYFYWYRQILGQKVEFLVSFYNNEISEKSEIFDDQFSVERPDGSNFTLKIRSTKLEDSAMYFCASRINRDGQNEQYFGPGTRLTVT.

The gene calls are TRBV10-2 and TRBJ2-1; 13 nucleotides agree with TRBD2. Germline V lookup: CDR1 WSHSY, CDR2 SAAADI. The J segment lost 7 bases and the V segment lost 7 bases, leaving 4 bases of the junction unmatched. This CDR3 spans 14 amino acids. The CDR3 protein is CASTGLAGDNEQFF. As DNA, the CDR3 is TGCGCCAGCACCGGACTAGCGGGAGATAATGAGCAGTTCTTC.

The chain is built from TRBV2 and TRBJ1-1; D call uncertain. The CDR3 covers 13 residues. CDR1 is SNHLY, CDR2 FYNNEI, per germline. V dropped 4 bases and J dropped 4 bases, with 10 bases sitting between them. The CDR3 spells CASSVTGGTEAFF. In DNA, the CDR3 is TGTGCCAGCAGTGTAACGGGTGGCACTGAAGCTTTCTTT.

Turning to this clone: Within the sample, other DNA sequences also encode this same CDR3. This chain uses TRBV9 with TRBJ2-1; possibly TRBD2 for D (5 bases). Trimming left V 3 bases short and J 2 bases short, with 9 bases between. The V gene's germline CDR1 is SGDLS and CDR2 YYNGEE. CDR3 size: 14 residues. The CDR3 region is CASSDGLPYNEQFF. For the CDR3, the DNA is TGTGCCAGCAGCGACGGACTGCCCTACAATGAGCAGTTCTTC.

The chain combines TRBV2 with TRBJ2-1; weak D call: TRBD2 (5 bases). V gave up 2 bases and J gave up 0 bases, with 8 bases separating them. The germline CDR1 and CDR2 sequences are SNHLY and FYNNEI. The CDR3 has 15 amino acids. The CDR3 sequence is CASSETRSSYNEQFF. In DNA, the CDR3 is TGTGCCAGCAGTGAAACTAGGAGCTCCTACAATGAGCAGTTCTTC.

The gene calls are TRBV27 and TRBJ2-1, with D perhaps TRBD2 (6 bases). Germline-derived CDR1 and CDR2 are MNHEY and SMNVEV (reference sequence). Between the trimmed V and J ends, which lost 8 bases and 4 bases, there was a span of 15 bases. This CDR3 has 14 amino acids. The CDR3 DNA sequence: TGTGCCAGCGCCCAGGGTAGCGGATACAATGAGCAGTTCTTC. Translation: CASAQGSGYNEQFF.

V is TRBV28 and J is TRBJ2-7; tentatively, D is TRBD1 or TRBD2 (5 bases each). Germline V gives CDR1 MDHEN, CDR2 SYDVKM. Trimming cost V 11 bases and J 5 bases, with 22 bases left between them. CDR3 length equals 14 residues. The CDR3 coding sequence is TGTGCCTGCACCGGTGACTACGGGGCTGACGAGCAGTACTTC. Its protein is CACTGDYGADEQYF.

The chain employs TRBV18 and TRBJ1-1, with 12 bases identical to TRBD1. Germline CDR1 and CDR2: KGHSH and LQKENI. Losses at the gene ends were 8 bases for V and 5 bases for J; bases not matched to a gene: 9. The CDR3 sequence is 15 residues long. CDR3 in amino acids: CASLRDRGLGTEAFF. Here the CDR3 DNA reads TGTGCCAGCCTCCGGGACAGGGGGCTTGGGACTGAAGCTTTCTTT.

The chain uses TRBV7-2 and TRBJ2-2, with D unresolved. V lost 1 base to trimming and J lost 3 bases, with 15 bases between them. Looked up from germline, CDR1 is SGHTA and CDR2 is FQGNSA. CDR3 length equals 17 residues. In DNA form, the CDR3 reads TGTGCCAGCAGCTTAGAGTGGGGTGGTGAATACACCGGGGAGCTGTTTTTT. Its translation is CASSLEWGGEYTGELFF.

The genes are TRBV5-1 and TRBJ2-4; TRBD2 aligns across 8 bases. The CDR3 runs 14 residues. After removal of 3 bases from V and 6 bases from J, the junction contained 5 bases not matched to a gene. The germline V gene has CDR1 SGHRS and CDR2 YFSETQ. As DNA, the CDR3 is TGCGCCAGCAGCTGGGGACTAGAGGGAAACATTCAGTACTTC. Translation gives CASSWGLEGNIQYF.

V gene TRBV11-2 combines with J gene TRBJ2-7; TRBD2 matches 7 bases. CDR3 size: 16 residues. With V trimmed by 2 bases and J by 2 bases, 9 bases remained unmatched. Germline CDR1 is SGHAT and CDR2 is FQNNGV. The CDR3 DNA reads as TGTGCCAGCAGCTTATCGGGCGGGAGTTACACCTACGAGCAGTACTTC. Amino acid sequence: CASSLSGGSYTYEQYF.

The chain's CDR3 is CASSTDLGNTEAFF. Here the CDR3 DNA reads TGTGCCAGCAGCACGGACTTGGGGAACACTGAAGCTTTCTTT. The chain is built from TRBV7-9 and TRBJ1-1, with D unresolved. This CDR3 has 14 amino acids. V lost 5 bases to trimming and J lost 1 base, with 11 bases between them. Germline-derived CDR1 and CDR2 are SEHNR and FQNEAQ (reference sequence).

This clone showed up just a few times. This CDR3 reads CASSLERNGNEQFF. The DNA for the CDR3 is TGCGCCAGCAGCTTGGAGAGGAATGGCAATGAGCAGTTCTTC. The rearrangement uses TRBV5-1 and TRBJ2-1; D is unresolved. The CDR3 is 14 residues long. Trimming left V 0 bases short and J 6 bases short, with 10 bases between. In germline, CDR1 is SGHRS, CDR2 YFSETQ.

This chain links TRBV9 with TRBJ2-7; TRBD2 matches 13 bases. The CDR3 has 14 amino acids. CDR1 SGDLS and CDR2 YYNGEE come from the germline V gene. V gave up 4 bases and J gave up 4 bases; unmatched junction bases: 2. The CDR3 protein is CASSRGLAGYEQYF. CDR3 sequence (DNA): TGTGCCAGCAGCCGGGGACTAGCGGGGTACGAGCAGTACTTC.

CDR3 protein: CASSLARRAEAFF. CDR3 DNA: TGTGCCAGCAGCTTAGCCCGCCGGGCTGAAGCTTTCTTT. The V call is TRBV7-8, the J call TRBJ1-1; D is ambiguous. V lost 0 bases, J lost 6 bases, and 8 bases lay in between. Germline V lookup: CDR1 SGHVS, CDR2 FQNEAQ. The CDR3 covers 13 residues.

Comment on this clone: The same CDR3 can be traced to other DNA sequences in this sample. The V call is TRBV5-1, the J call TRBJ2-7; D may be TRBD1 (5 bases). The CDR3 is 13 residues long. Germline-derived CDR1 and CDR2 are SGHRS and YFSETQ. The V end lost 0 bases, the J end lost 3 bases, and 7 bases lay between the germline ends. CDR3 sequence reads: CASSLAGNYEQYF. The CDR3 region has the DNA TGCGCCAGCAGCTTGGCAGGGAACTACGAGCAGTACTTC. Supplemented by reference TRBV5-1 and TRBJ2-7, the full variable domain reads KAGVTQTPRYLIKTRGQQVTLSCSPISGHRSVSWYQQTPGQGLQFLFEYFSETQRNKGNFPGRFSGRQFSNSRSEMNVSTLELGDSALYLCASSLAGNYEQYFGPGTRLTVT.

The V and J genes are TRBV5-1 and TRBJ2-3; D possibly corresponds to TRBD1 (6 bases). The CDR3 totals 15 residues. Germline V CDR1 and CDR2: SGHRS, YFSETQ. The V gene lost 0 bases and the J gene lost 1 base, with 9 bases spanning the gap. The CDR3 is CASSLAAGGTDTQYF. DNA for the CDR3: TGCGCCAGCAGCTTGGCTGCAGGGGGCACAGATACGCAGTATTTT.

With respect to this clone: This sample includes further DNA sequences coding for the same CDR3. V and J are TRBV9 and TRBJ2-7; TRBD1 matches at 11 bases. The CDR3 runs 14 residues. The germline gives CDR1 SGDLS, CDR2 YYNGEE. V trimming: 0 bases; J trimming: 4 bases; junction bases outside the gene matches: 0. Here the CDR3 reads CASSVGDRGYEQYF. CDR3 in DNA: TGTGCCAGCAGCGTAGGGGACAGGGGGTACGAGCAGTACTTC.

This chain uses TRBV27 with TRBJ2-6; either TRBD1 or TRBD2 may fit D (5 bases each). The CDR3 spans 16 residues. CDR1 is MNHEY and CDR2 is SMNVEV in the germline V gene (reference sequence). The V gene lost 10 bases and the J gene lost 3 bases, with 19 bases spanning the gap. The CDR3 coding sequence is TGTGCCACCTCTCCCACAGGAGGATTTGGGGCCAACGTCCTGACTTTC. It translates to CATSPTGGFGANVLTF.